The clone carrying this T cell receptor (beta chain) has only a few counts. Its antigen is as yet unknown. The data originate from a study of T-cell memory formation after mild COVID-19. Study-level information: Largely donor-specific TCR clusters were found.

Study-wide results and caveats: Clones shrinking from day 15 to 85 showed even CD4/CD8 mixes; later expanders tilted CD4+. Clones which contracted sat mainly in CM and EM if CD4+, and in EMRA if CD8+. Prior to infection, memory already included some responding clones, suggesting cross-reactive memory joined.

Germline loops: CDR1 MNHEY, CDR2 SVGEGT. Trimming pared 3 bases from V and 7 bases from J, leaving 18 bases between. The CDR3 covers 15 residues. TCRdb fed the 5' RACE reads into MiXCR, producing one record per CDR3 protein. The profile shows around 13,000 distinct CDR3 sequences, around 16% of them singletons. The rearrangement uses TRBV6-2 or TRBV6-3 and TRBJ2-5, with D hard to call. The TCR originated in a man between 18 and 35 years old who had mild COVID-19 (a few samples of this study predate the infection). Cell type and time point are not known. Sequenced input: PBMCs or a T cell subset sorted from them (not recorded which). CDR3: CASSYIEAVLGTQYF. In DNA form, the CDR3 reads TGTGCCAGCAGTTATATAGAAGCCGTCCTTGGGACCCAGTACTTC.